This T cell receptor beta chain was sequenced for a study of neurological immune-mediated disorders. Findings of the study overall: Levels of TCR clonal expansion peaked in HTLV-1-associated myelopathy and reached their lowest in multiple sclerosis, under those of healthy controls. Expanded clones shared no CDR3 amino acid sequences across subjects, suggesting private repertoires in all groups.

The cDNA came from 5'RACE with 10-nucleotide random UMIs. Each CDR3 protein gets one entry after TCRdb re-called the 5' RACE reads with MiXCR. Altogether 30,000 to 40,000 distinct CDR3 sequences are present, 11% being singletons, with the ten largest covering approximately 3.5%. The time point here: technical triplicate 1. Libraries used 2 million unsorted PBMCs kept frozen in RNAlater. Per germline, CDR1 DFQATT and CDR2 SNEGSKA (reference sequence). This CDR3 is 13 amino acids long. Trimming stripped 0 bases from V and 9 bases from J, with 15 bases between. This clonotype was counted ten times or more. Its antigen is not known.

Sequencing was done on a sample of PBMCs. The receptor was derived from a man in his sixties with HTLV-1-associated myelopathy (HAM/TSP). This chain connects TRBV20-1 to TRBJ2-7; possible D gene TRBD1, 6 bases. CDR3 in amino acids: CSARDRGLVGQYF. CDR3 DNA: TGCAGTGCTAGAGATAGGGGGTTAGTAGGGCAGTACTTC.